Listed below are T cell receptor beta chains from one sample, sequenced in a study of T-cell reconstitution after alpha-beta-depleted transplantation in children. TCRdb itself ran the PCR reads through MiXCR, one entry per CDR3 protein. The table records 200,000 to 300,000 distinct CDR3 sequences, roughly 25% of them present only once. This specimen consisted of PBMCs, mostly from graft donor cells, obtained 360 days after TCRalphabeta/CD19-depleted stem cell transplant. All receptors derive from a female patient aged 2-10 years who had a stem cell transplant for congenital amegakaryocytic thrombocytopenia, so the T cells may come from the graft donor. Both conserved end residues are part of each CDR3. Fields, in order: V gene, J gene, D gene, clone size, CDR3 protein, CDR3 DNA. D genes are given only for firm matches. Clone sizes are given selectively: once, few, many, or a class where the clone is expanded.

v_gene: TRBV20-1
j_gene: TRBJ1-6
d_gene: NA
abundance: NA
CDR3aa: CSASDTGPIGSPLHF
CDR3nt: TGCAGTGCTAGCGATACCGGCCCCATCGGGTCACCCCTCCACTTT

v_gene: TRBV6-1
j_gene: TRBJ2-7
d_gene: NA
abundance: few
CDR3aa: CASSRIALSYEQYF
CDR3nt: TGTGCCAGCAGCAGGATAGCCCTCTCCTACGAGCAGTACTTC

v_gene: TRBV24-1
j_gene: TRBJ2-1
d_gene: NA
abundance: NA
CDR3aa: CATSGSGTRNEQFF
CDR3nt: TGTGCCACCAGTGGTTCAGGGACGAGAAATGAGCAGTTCTTC

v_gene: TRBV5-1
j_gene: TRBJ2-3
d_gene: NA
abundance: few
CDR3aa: CASSLPGASLNTQYF
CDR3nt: TGCGCCAGCAGCTTGCCTGGAGCTTCGTTGAATACGCAGTATTTT

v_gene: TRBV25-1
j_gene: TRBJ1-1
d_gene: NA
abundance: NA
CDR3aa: CASSGLGATEAFF
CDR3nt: TGTGCCAGCAGTGGATTAGGGGCGACTGAAGCTTTCTTT

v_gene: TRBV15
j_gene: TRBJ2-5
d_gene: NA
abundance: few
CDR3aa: CATSRSPMAEETQYF
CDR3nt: TGTGCCACCAGCAGGTCCCCTATGGCCGAAGAGACCCAGTACTTC

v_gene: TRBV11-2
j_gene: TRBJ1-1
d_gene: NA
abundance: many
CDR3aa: CASSLERLNTEAFF
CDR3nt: TGTGCCAGCAGCTTGGAGAGGTTGAACACTGAAGCTTTCTTT

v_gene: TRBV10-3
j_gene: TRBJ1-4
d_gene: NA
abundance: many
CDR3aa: CAIRPETNEKLFF
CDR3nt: TGTGCCATCAGGCCAGAGACTAATGAAAAACTGTTTTTT

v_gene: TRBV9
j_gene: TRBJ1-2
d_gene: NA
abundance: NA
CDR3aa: CASSVARSELYGYTF
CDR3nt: TGTGCCAGCAGCGTGGCCAGATCCGAACTCTATGGCTACACCTTC

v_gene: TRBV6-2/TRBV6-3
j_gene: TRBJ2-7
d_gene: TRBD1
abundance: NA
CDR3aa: CASRSPDRGAYEQYF
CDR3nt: TGTGCCAGCAGATCACCGGACAGGGGGGCCTACGAGCAGTACTTC

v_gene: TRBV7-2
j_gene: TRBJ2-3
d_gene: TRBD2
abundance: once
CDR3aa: CASSRGLAGDTQYF
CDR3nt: TGTGCCAGCAGCCGGGGACTAGCGGGAGATACGCAGTATTTT

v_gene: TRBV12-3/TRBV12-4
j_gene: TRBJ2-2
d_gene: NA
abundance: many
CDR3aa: CASSYGTGELFF
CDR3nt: TGTGCCAGCAGTTATGGGACCGGGGAGCTGTTTTTT

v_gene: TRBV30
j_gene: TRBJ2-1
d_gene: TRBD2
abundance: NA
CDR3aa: CAWSGLADYNEQFF
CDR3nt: TGTGCCTGGAGCGGACTAGCGGACTACAATGAGCAGTTCTTC

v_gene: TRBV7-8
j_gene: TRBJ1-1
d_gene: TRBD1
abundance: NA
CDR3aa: CASSSTGSEAFF
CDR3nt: TGTGCCAGCAGCTCGACAGGGAGTGAAGCTTTCTTT

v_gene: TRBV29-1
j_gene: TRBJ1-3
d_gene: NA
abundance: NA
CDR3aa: CSVEEQGRGYSGNTIYF
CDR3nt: TGCAGCGTTGAAGAGCAAGGCAGGGGCTATTCTGGAAACACCATATATTTT

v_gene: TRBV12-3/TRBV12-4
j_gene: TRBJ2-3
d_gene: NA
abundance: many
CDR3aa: CASSFGGRTDTQYF
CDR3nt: TGTGCCAGCAGTTTCGGTGGCAGAACAGATACGCAGTATTTT

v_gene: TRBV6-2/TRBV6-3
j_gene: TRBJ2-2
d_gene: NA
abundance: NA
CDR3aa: CASHGGGGSNTGELFF
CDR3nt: TGTGCCAGCCACGGGGGCGGAGGATCGAACACCGGGGAGCTGTTTTTT

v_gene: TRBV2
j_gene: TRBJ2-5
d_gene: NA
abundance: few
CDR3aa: CASGQETQYF
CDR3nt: TGTGCCAGCGGGCAAGAGACCCAGTACTTC

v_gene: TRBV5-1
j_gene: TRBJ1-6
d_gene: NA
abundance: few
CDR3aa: CASSQDYNSPLHF
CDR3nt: TGCGCCAGCAGCCAGGACTATAATTCACCCCTCCACTTT

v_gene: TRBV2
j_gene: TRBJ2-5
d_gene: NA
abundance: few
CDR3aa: CASIWYRQGQETQYF
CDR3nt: TGTGCCAGCATTTGGTATAGGCAGGGACAAGAGACCCAGTACTTC

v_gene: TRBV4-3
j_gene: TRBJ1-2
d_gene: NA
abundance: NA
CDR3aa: CASSQDSPGLNYGYTF
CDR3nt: TGCGCCAGCAGCCAAGATTCGCCAGGGTTGAACTATGGCTACACCTTC

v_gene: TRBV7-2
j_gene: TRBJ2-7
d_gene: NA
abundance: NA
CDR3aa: CASSLVWGTKAYEQYF
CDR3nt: TGTGCCAGCAGCTTAGTGTGGGGGACAAAGGCCTACGAGCAGTACTTC

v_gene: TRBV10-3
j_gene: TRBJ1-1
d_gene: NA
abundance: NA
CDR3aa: CASKTGGDTEAFF
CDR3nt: TGTGCCTCGAAGACGGGAGGGGACACTGAAGCTTTCTTT

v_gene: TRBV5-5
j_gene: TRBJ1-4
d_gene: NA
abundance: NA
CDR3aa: CASSPDGPIEKLFF
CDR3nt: TGTGCCAGCAGCCCGGATGGCCCTATCGAAAAACTGTTTTTT

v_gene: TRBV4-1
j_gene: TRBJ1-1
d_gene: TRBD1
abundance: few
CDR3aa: CASSQGQGNTEAFF
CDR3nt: TGCGCCAGCAGCCAAGGACAGGGGAACACTGAAGCTTTCTTT

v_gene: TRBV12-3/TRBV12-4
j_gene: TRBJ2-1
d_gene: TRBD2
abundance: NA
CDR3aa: CASRHGTSGSDEQFF
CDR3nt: TGTGCCAGCAGGCACGGGACTAGCGGGAGCGATGAGCAGTTCTTC

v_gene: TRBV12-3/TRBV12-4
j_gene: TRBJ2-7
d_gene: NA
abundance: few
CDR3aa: CASTTGPTTYEQYF
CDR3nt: TGTGCCAGCACGACAGGCCCCACTACCTACGAGCAGTACTTC

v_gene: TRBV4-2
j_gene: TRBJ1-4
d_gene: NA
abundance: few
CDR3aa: CASSQDLAEGVGNEKLFF
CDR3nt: TGTGCCAGCAGCCAAGATCTAGCTGAGGGAGTTGGTAATGAAAAACTGTTTTTT

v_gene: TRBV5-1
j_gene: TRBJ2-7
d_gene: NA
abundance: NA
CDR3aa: CASSLVSSYTYEQYF
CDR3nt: TGCGCCAGCAGCTTGGTCTCTAGCTATACCTACGAGCAGTACTTC

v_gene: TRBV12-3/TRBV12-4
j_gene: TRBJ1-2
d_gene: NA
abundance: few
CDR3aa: CASSIRSGAYGYTF
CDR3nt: TGTGCCAGCAGTATCCGATCGGGTGCCTATGGCTACACCTTC

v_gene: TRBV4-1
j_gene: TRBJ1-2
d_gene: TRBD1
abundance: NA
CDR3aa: CASSQGVTGTGGEYYGYTF
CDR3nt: TGCGCCAGCAGCCAAGGAGTAACCGGGACAGGGGGCGAGTACTATGGCTACACCTTC

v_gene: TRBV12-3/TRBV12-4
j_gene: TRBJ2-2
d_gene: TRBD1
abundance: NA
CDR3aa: CASRPTGANTGELFF
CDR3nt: TGTGCCAGCAGACCAACAGGGGCAAACACCGGGGAGCTGTTTTTT

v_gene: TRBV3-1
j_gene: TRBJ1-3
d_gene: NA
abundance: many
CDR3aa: CASSQDGKAGNTIYF
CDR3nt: TGTGCCAGCAGCCAAGATGGTAAAGCTGGAAACACCATATATTTT

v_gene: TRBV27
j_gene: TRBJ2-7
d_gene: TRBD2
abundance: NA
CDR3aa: CASSTLLAGGSYEQYF
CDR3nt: TGTGCCAGCAGTACCCTACTAGCGGGGGGCTCCTACGAGCAGTACTTC

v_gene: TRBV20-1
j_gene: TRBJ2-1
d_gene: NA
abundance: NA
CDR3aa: CSARDEREAYNEQFF
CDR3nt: TGCAGTGCTAGAGATGAGAGGGAAGCCTACAATGAGCAGTTCTTC

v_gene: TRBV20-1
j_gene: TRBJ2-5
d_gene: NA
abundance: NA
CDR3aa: CSATRETQYF
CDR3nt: TGCAGTGCTACCAGGGAGACCCAGTACTTC

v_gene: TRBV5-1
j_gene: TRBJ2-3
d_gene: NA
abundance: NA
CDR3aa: CASSRRDPHTDTQYF
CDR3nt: TGCGCCAGCAGCCGTCGGGACCCACACACAGATACGCAGTATTTT

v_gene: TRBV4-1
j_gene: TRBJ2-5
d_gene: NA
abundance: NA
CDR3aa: CASSQEGGQLKTQYF
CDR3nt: TGCGCCAGCAGCCAAGAGGGAGGACAGTTGAAGACCCAGTACTTC

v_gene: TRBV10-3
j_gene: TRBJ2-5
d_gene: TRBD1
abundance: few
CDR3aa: CATKPGQEQETQYF
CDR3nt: TGTGCCACGAAACCGGGACAGGAGCAAGAGACCCAGTACTTC

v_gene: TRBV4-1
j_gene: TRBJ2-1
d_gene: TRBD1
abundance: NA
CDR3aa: CASSQDFGQVYNEQFF
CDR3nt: TGCGCCAGCAGCCAAGATTTTGGACAGGTATACAATGAGCAGTTCTTC

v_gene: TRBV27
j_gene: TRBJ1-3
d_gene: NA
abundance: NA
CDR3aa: CASSERVGRNTIYF
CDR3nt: TGTGCCAGCAGTGAGAGGGTGGGGAGGAACACCATATATTTT